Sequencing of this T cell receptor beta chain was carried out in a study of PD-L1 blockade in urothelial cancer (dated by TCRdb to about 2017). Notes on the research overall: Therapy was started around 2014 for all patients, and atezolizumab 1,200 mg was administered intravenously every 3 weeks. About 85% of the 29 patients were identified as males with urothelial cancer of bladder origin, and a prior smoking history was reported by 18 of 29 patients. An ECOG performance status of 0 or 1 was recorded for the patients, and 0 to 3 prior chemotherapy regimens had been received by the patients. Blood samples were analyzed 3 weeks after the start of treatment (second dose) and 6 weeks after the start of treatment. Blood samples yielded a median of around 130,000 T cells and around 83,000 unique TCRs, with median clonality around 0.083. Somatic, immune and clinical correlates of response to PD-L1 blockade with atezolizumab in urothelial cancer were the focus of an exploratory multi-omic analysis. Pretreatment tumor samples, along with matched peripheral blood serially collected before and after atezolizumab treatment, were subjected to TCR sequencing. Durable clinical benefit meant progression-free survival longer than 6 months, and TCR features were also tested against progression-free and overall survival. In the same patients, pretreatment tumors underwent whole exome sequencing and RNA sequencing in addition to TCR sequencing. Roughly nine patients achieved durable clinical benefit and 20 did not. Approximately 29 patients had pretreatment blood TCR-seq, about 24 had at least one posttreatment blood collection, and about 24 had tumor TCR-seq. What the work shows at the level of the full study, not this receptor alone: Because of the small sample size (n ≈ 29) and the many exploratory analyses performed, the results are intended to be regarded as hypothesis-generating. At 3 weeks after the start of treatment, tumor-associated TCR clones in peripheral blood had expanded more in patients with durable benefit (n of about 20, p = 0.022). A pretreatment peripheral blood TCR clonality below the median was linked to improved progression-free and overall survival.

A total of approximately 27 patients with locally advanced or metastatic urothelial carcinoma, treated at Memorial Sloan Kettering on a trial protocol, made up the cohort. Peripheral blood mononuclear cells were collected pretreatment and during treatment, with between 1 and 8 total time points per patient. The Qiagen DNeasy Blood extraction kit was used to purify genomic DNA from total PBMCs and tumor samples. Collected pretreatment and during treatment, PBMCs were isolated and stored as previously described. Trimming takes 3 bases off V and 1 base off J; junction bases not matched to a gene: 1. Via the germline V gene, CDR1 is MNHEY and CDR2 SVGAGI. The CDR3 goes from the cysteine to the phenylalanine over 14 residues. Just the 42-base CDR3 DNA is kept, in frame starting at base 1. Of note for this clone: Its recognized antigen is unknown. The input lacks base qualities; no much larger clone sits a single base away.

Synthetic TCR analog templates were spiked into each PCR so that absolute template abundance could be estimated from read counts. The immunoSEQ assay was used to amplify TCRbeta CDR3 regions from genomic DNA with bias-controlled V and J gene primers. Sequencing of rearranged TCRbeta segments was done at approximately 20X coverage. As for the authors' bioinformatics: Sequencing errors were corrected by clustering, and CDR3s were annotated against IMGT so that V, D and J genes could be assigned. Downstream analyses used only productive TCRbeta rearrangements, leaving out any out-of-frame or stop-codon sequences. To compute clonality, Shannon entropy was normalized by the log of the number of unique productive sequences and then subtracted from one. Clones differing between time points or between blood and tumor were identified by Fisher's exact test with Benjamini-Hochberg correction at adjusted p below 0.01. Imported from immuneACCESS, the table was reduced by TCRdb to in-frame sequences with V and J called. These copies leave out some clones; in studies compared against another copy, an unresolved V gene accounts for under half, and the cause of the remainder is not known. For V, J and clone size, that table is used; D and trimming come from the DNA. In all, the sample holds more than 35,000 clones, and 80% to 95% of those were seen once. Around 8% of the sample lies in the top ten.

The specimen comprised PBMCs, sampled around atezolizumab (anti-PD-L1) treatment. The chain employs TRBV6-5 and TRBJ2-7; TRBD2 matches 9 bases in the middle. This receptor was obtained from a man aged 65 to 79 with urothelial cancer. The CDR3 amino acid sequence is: CASSYAGGSYEQYF. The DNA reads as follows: TGTGCCAGCAGTTATGCGGGAGGGTCCTACGAGCAGTACTTC.